Sequencing of this T cell receptor (beta chain) was carried out in a study of T cell changes during pregnancy in multiple sclerosis. Assay used: immunoSEQ multiplex PCR; TCRdb lists only in-frame clones, some missing. The sample holds some 83,000 clones; around 93% are singletons and the top ten take 3% to 4%. This CDR3 contains 14 residues. Deletions cut 1 base from V and 1 base from J, with 5 bases between. CDR1 LNHDA and CDR2 SQIVND come from the germline V gene (reference sequence). This clone was counted only a few times. The rearrangement uses TRBV19 and TRBJ1-5; unclear D gene. The source of this sequence is a female donor in good health, serving as a control in a pregnancy study. Some clones in this sample may be carry-over from other donors' samples. Sample: PBMCs, taken in the first trimester of pregnancy. CDR3 sequence (DNA): TGTGCCAGTAGTATAGCCTTAAGCAATCAGCCCCAGCATTTT. Protein product: CASSIALSNQPQHF.